This T cell receptor beta chain emerged from a study of T-cell memory formation after mild COVID-19. Overall study findings and caveats: Shrinking CD4+ clones were chiefly CM and EM; CD8+ ones were chiefly EMRA. Second-wave clones that peaked on day 37 lacked confirmed SARS-CoV-2 specificity. Some SARS-CoV-2-responding clones were already detected in memory before infection.

With respect to this clonotype: The antigen remains unidentified.

V dropped 2 bases and J dropped 7 bases, with 17 bases sitting between them. In germline, CDR1 is LGHNA, CDR2 YSLEER. The CDR3 contains 15 residues. TCRdb fed the 5' RACE reads into MiXCR, producing one record per CDR3 protein. This sample yields more than 250,000 distinct CDR3 sequences, of which about a sixth are seen a single time; 23% belongs to the top ten. The receptor was isolated from a man in his late teens or twenties who had mild COVID-19 (a few samples of this study predate the infection). Cell type and time point are not known. The rearrangement joins TRBV4-3 to TRBJ1-1; a possible D gene is TRBD1 (5 bases). Material for sequencing was PBMCs or a T cell subset sorted from them (not recorded which). The chain's CDR3 is CASSQYTAGPGEAFF. As DNA, the CDR3 is TGCGCCAGCAGCCAATACACGGCGGGGCCGGGTGAAGCTTTCTTT.